A single sample is the source of the 13 T cell receptor beta chains below, sequenced in a study of control samples from healthy donors and cancer patients (dated by TCRdb to the early 2020s). The library was obtained by the immunoSEQ multiplex PCR assay. This is the immuneACCESS table as TCRdb keeps it, with only in-frame sequences that have V and J called. A part of the clones is gone; compared with another copy, unresolved V genes explain less than half, and the rest is unexplained. The sample profile shows 50,000 or so clones; over 85% of them were found once. The ten largest clones capture 20% to 25% of the sample. The sample taken for sequencing was PBMCs. These receptors were obtained from a woman aged 45-59 years with head and neck cancer.

The V and J genes are TRBV3-1 (or the pseudogene TRBV3-2) and TRBJ2-4, with 9 bases matching TRBD1. Germline V CDR1 and CDR2: LGHDT, YNNKEL (reference sequence). V dropped 0 bases and J dropped 0; count of bases not matched to a gene: 12. The CDR3 covers 20 residues. DNA of the CDR3: TGTGCCAGCAGCCAAGATGGGTACAGGGGGCGACCGCTAGCCAAAAACATTCAGTACTTC. As protein: CASSQDGYRGRPLAKNIQYF.

The chain carries TRBV28 and TRBJ2-3; 7 bases are a match to TRBD2. Trimming cost V 7 bases and J 7 bases; bases outside gene matches: 11. Germline V lookup: CDR1 MDHEN, CDR2 SYDVKM. CDR3 length: 14 residues. The CDR3 DNA is TGTGCCAGCACCAAAGGCGGGGGTGTCTATACGCAGTATTTT. Translation: CASTKGGGVYTQYF. Supplemented by reference TRBV28 and TRBJ2-3, the full variable domain reads DVKVTQSSRYLVKRTGEKVFLECVQDMDHENMFWYRQDPGLGLRLIYFSYDVKMKEKGDIPEGYSVSREKKERFSLILESASTNQTSMYLCASTKGGGVYTQYFGPGTRLTVL.

The V call is TRBV19, the J call TRBJ2-7; D is possibly TRBD1 (5 bases). V lost 6 bases and J lost 3, with 6 bases in between. This CDR3 is built from 11 residues. The germline gives CDR1 LNHDA, CDR2 SQIVND (reference sequence). CDR3 sequence reads: CASSQGYEQYF. DNA of the CDR3: TGTGCCAGTAGCCAGGGCTACGAGCAGTACTTC.

J is TRBJ2-6 and V is TRBV11-2; D remains unclear. Trimming stripped 0 bases from V and 0 bases from J, with 6 bases between. Per the germline V gene, CDR1 is SGHAT and CDR2 is FQNNGV. The CDR3 is made up of 16 amino acids. CDR3 loop: CASSLEPSSGANVLTF. The CDR3 DNA follows: TGTGCCAGCAGCTTAGAGCCCTCCTCTGGGGCCAACGTCCTGACTTTC. Complete variable domain (other parts from reference TRBV11-2 and TRBJ2-6): EAGVAQSPRYKIIEKRQSVAFWCNPISGHATLYWYQQILGQGPKLLIQFQNNGVVDDSQLPKDRFSAERLKGVDSTLKIQPAKLEDSAVYLCASSLEPSSGANVLTFGAGSRLTVL.

This clone occurred once. The chain employs TRBV7-2 and TRBJ2-7; 15 positions agree with TRBD2. J gave up 2 bases and V 6 bases, and 5 bases lay outside the gene matches. This CDR3 region has 16 residues. Germline V CDR1 and CDR2: SGHTA, FQGNSA. In DNA form, the CDR3 reads TGTGCCAGCAGTAGGACTAGCGGGAGGGGAACCTACGAGCAGTACTTC. Its protein is CASSRTSGRGTYEQYF. The full variable domain, rest sourced from reference TRBV7-2 and TRBJ2-7, is GAGVSQSPSNKVTEKGKDVELRCDPISGHTALYWYRQSLGQGLEFLIYFQGNSAPDKSGLPSDRFSAERTGGSVSTLTIQRTQQEDSAVYLCASSRTSGRGTYEQYFGPGTRLTVT.

V is TRBV25-1 and J is TRBJ1-2, with 9 nucleotides matching TRBD1. V trimming: 4 bases; J trimming: 8 bases; junction bases outside the gene matches: 5. Germline values: CDR1 MGHDK, CDR2 SYGVNS. The CDR3 has 13 amino acids. The CDR3 is CASSGWTGDGYTF. The DNA of the CDR3 is TGTGCCAGCAGTGGCTGGACAGGGGACGGCTACACCTTC.

In DNA form, the CDR3 reads TGCGCCAGCAGCTCGACAGGAGATAACACAGATACGCAGTATTTT. It yields the protein CASSSTGDNTDTQYF. The V and J genes are TRBV5-1 and TRBJ2-3, with D tentatively TRBD1 (6 bases). The V end was cut by 3 bases, the J end by 2 bases, with 13 bases between. CDR1 and CDR2 from the germline V gene are SGHRS and YFSETQ. The CDR3 totals 15 residues. Together with reference TRBV5-1 and TRBJ2-3, the CDR3 gives the full variable domain: KAGVTQTPRYLIKTRGQQVTLSCSPISGHRSVSWYQQTPGQGLQFLFEYFSETQRNKGNFPGRFSGRQFSNSRSEMNVSTLELGDSALYLCASSSTGDNTDTQYFGPGTRLTVL.

This chain connects TRBV3-1 (or the pseudogene TRBV3-2) to TRBJ1-1, with no clear D. Germline CDR1 is LGHDT and CDR2 is YNNKEL (reference sequence). The germline V and J ends were trimmed by 1 base and 2 bases, with 14 bases remaining between them. The CDR3 is made up of 16 amino acids. The CDR3 sequence: CASSQGAGLENTEAFF. The CDR3 DNA sequence: TGTGCCAGCAGCCAAGGTGCGGGCTTGGAAAACACTGAAGCTTTCTTT.

V and J are TRBV5-4 and TRBJ1-4; D call uncertain. The CDR3 consists of 14 residues. Germline V gene sequence: CDR1 SGHNT, CDR2 YYREEE (reference sequence). With 2 bases removed from V and 8 bases from J, the gap between germline ends came to 13 bases. The CDR3 DNA reads TGTGCCAGCAGCTTCGGGGTGGAGGAGGAAAAACTGTTTTTT. Translating gives CASSFGVEEEKLFF. The full variable domain, completed using reference TRBV5-4 and TRBJ1-4, is ETGVTQSPTHLIKTRGQQVTLRCSSQSGHNTVSWYQQALGQGPQFIFQYYREEENGRGNFPPRFSGLQFPNYSSELNVNALELDDSALYLCASSFGVEEEKLFFGSGTQLSVL.

The V and J genes are TRBV7-9 and TRBJ1-4; tentatively, D is TRBD1 (5 bases). This CDR3 region has 15 residues. Trimming pared 1 base from V and 5 bases from J, leaving 11 bases between. Per germline, CDR1 SEHNR and CDR2 FQNEAQ (reference sequence). Here the CDR3 DNA reads TGTGCCAGCAGCTTAGATTCGGGACCAAATGAAAAACTGTTTTTT. It translates to CASSLDSGPNEKLFF.

The CDR3 protein is CASSETRNQPQHF. The DNA for the CDR3 is TGTGCCAGCAGTGAAACGCGAAATCAGCCCCAGCATTTT. This chain joins TRBV6-1 and TRBJ1-5; D not certain. Trimming removed 2 bases at V and 4 bases at J, with 6 bases between. In germline, CDR1 is MNHNS, CDR2 SASEGT. The CDR3 is 13 amino acids.

The chain couples TRBV11-3 to TRBJ2-7, with TRBD1 as a possible D gene (6 bases). This CDR3 is built from 16 residues. V dropped 2 bases and J dropped 5 bases, with 19 bases sitting between them. Germline V gene sequence: CDR1 SGHNT, CDR2 YENEEA. The chain's CDR3 is CASSLTKGHLRDEQYF. The CDR3 bases are TGTGCCAGCAGCTTAACAAAGGGACATCTAAGGGACGAGCAGTACTTC.

This rearrangement joins TRBV27 to TRBJ2-7, with 11 bases aligning to TRBD1. This CDR3 comprises 14 residues. CDR1 MNHEY and CDR2 SMNVEV come from the germline V gene (reference sequence). With V trimmed by 6 bases and J by 7 bases, 8 bases remained unmatched. The CDR3 loop reads CASRPGQGVGEQYF. The CDR3 region has the DNA TGTGCCAGCAGACCGGGACAGGGGGTCGGGGAGCAGTACTTC.